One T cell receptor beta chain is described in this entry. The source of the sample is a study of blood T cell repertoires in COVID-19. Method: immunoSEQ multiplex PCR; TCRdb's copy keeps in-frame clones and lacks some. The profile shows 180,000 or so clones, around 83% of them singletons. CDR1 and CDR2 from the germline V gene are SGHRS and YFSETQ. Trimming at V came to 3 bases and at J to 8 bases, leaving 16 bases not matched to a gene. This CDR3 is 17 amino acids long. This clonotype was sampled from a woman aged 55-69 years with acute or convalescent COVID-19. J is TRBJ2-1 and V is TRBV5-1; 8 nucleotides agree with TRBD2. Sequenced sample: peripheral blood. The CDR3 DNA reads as TGCGCCAGCAGCTCGTCCGGGACTAGAGTTCGCCTTGATGAGCAGTTCTTC. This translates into CASSSSGTRVRLDEQFF.